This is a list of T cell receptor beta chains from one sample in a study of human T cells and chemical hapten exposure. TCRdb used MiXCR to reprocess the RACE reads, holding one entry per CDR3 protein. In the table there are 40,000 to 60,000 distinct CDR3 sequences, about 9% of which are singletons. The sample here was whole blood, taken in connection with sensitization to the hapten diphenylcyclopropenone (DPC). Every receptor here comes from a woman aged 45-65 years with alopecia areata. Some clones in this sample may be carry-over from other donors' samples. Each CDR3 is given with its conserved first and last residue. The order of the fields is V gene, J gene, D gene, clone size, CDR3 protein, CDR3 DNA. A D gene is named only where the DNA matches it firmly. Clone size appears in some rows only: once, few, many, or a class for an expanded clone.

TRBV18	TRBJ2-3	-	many	CASSRRERSDTQYF	TGTGCCAGCTCACGACGGGAGCGCTCAGATACGCAGTATTTT
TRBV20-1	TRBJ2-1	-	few	CSARVKNEQFF	TGCAGTGCTAGGGTTAAAAATGAGCAGTTCTTC
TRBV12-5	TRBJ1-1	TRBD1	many	CASGLFLRPGQGHEAFF	TGTGCTAGTGGTTTGTTCCTTAGACCGGGACAGGGTCATGAAGCTTTCTTT
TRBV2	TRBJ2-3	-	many	CASRVYSTDTQYF	TGTGCCAGCAGAGTCTATAGCACAGATACGCAGTATTTT
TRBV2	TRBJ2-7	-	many	CASSPGFPYEQYF	TGTGCCAGCAGCCCGGGATTTCCCTACGAGCAGTACTTC
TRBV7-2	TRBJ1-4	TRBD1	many	CASSANRGVGEKLFF	TGTGCCAGCAGCGCAAACAGGGGTGTGGGCGAAAAACTGTTTTTT
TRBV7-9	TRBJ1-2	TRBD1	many	CASSNRGTNYGYTF	TGTGCCAGCAGCAACAGGGGTACTAACTATGGCTACACCTTC
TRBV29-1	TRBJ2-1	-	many	CSVEPRVGSNEQFF	TGCAGCGTTGAGCCACGCGTCGGGTCCAATGAGCAGTTCTTC
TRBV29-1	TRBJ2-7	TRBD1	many	CSVPDRAGYEQYF	TGCAGCGTACCGGACAGGGCCGGATACGAGCAGTACTTC
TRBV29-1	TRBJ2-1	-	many	CSVVGVNEQFF	TGCAGCGTTGTAGGGGTGAATGAGCAGTTCTTC
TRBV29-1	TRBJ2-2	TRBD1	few	CSVEKATGAGELFF	TGCAGCGTTGAAAAGGCCACAGGGGCCGGGGAGCTGTTTTTT
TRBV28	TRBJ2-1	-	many	CASFDYSYNEQFF	TGTGCCAGTTTCGACTACTCCTACAATGAGCAGTTCTTC
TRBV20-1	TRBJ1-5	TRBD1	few	CSASVSGQPNSNQPQHF	TGCAGTGCTAGCGTCTCGGGACAGCCTAATAGCAATCAGCCCCAGCATTTT
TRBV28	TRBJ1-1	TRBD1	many	CAGKGTGGRAFF	TGTGCCGGGAAAGGGACAGGGGGCCGTGCTTTCTTT
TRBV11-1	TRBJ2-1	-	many	CASSLARVSEQFF	TGTGCCAGCAGCTTAGCCAGGGTGTCTGAGCAGTTCTTC
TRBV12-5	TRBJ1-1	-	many	CASGLRASMNTEAFF	TGTGCTAGTGGTTTGCGGGCTTCCATGAACACTGAAGCTTTCTTT
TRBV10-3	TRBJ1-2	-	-	CAISEGSYGYTF	TGTGCCATCAGTGAGGGCAGCTATGGCTACACCTTC
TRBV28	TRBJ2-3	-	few	CASDSASATDTQYF	TGTGCCAGCGATTCGGCTAGCGCCACAGATACGCAGTATTTT
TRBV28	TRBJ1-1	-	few	CASSSGDIEAFF	TGTGCCAGCAGCTCGGGGGATATTGAAGCTTTCTTT
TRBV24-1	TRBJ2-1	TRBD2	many	CATSDSAGLAYNEQFF	TGTGCCACCAGTGACTCGGCGGGACTAGCCTACAATGAGCAGTTCTTC
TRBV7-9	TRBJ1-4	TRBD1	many	CASSHRQGEKLFF	TGTGCCAGCAGCCACCGACAGGGGGAAAAACTGTTTTTT
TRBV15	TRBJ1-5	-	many	CATSPDRFSNQPQHF	TGTGCCACCAGCCCAGACAGGTTTAGCAATCAGCCCCAGCATTTT
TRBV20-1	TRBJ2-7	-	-	CSASRGPLSSYEQYF	TGCAGTGCTAGTAGGGGCCCTCTTAGCTCCTACGAGCAGTACTTC
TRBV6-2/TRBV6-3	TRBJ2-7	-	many	CASSYSGSYEQYF	TGTGCCAGCAGTTACTCGGGCTCCTACGAGCAGTACTTC
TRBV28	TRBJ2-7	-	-	CASSFQGYEQYF	TGTGCCAGCAGTTTTCAGGGTTACGAGCAGTACTTC
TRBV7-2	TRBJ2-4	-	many	CASSPDRPLVGREGAKNIQYF	TGTGCCAGCAGCCCGGACAGGCCCCTGGTGGGGCGGGAAGGAGCCAAAAACATTCAGTACTTC
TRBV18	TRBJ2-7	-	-	CASSPSTRGAYEQYF	TGTGCCAGCTCACCATCCACGAGAGGGGCCTACGAGCAGTACTTC
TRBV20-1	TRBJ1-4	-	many	CSAVGLSNEKLFF	TGCAGTGCTGTAGGGTTATCTAATGAAAAACTGTTTTTT
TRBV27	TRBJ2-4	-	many	CASSRDWRVKNIQYF	TGTGCCAGCAGTCGTGACTGGCGAGTCAAAAACATTCAGTACTTC
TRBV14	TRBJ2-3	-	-	CASSQTRGPRDKTDTQYF	TGTGCCAGCAGCCAAACGAGGGGTCCGCGGGACAAGACAGATACGCAGTATTTT
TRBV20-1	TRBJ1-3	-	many	CSAKGQGGFSGNTIYF	TGCAGTGCTAAGGGGCAGGGCGGATTCTCTGGAAACACCATATATTTT
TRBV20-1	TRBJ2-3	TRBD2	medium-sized	CSARPAGGTDTQYF	TGCAGTGCTAGGCCAGCGGGAGGCACAGATACGCAGTATTTT
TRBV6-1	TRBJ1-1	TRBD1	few	CASSAQTGDTEAFF	TGTGCCAGCAGCGCTCAAACAGGGGACACTGAAGCTTTCTTT
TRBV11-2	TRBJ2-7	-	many	CASSRQGGAYEQYF	TGTGCCAGCAGCCGGCAGGGTGGAGCCTACGAGCAGTACTTC
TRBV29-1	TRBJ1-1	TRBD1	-	CSAGDRVSNTEAFF	TGCAGCGCCGGGGACAGGGTTTCGAACACTGAAGCTTTCTTT
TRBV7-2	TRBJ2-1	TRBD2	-	CASSLVASGRVGEQFF	TGTGCCAGCAGCTTAGTTGCTAGCGGGAGGGTTGGAGAGCAGTTCTTC
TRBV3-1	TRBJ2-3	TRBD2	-	CASSQASGYTDTQYF	TGTGCCAGCAGTCAGGCTAGCGGTTACACAGATACGCAGTATTTT
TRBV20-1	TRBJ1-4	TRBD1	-	CSASGPGQYNEKLFF	TGCAGTGCTAGCGGACCGGGACAGTATAATGAAAAACTGTTTTTT
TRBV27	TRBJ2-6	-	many	CASRGQPSISGANVLTF	TGTGCCAGCAGAGGGCAGCCAAGTATCTCTGGGGCCAACGTCCTGACTTTC
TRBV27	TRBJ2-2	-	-	CASSFPGPGELFF	TGTGCCAGCAGTTTTCCGGGGCCCGGGGAGCTGTTTTTT
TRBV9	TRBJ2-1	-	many	CASSVVNNEQFF	TGTGCCAGCAGCGTAGTTAACAATGAGCAGTTCTTC
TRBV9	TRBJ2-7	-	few	CASSPRRALADEQYF	TGTGCCAGCAGCCCTCGTAGGGCACTAGCCGACGAGCAGTACTTC
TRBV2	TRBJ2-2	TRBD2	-	CASRGLAGRAGELFF	TGTGCCAGCAGGGGACTAGCGGGAAGGGCCGGGGAGCTGTTTTTT
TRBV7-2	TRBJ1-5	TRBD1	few	CASSFAGTGGNQPQHF	TGTGCCAGCAGCTTTGCCGGGACAGGGGGGAATCAGCCCCAGCATTTT
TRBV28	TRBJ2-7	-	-	CASSWDTGSSYEQYF	TGTGCCAGCAGTTGGGATACCGGGAGCTCCTACGAGCAGTACTTC
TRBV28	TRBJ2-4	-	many	CASSLGKIQYF	TGTGCCAGCAGTCTGGGCAAAATTCAGTACTTC
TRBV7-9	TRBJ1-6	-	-	CATSLSGGSPLHF	TGTGCCACCAGCTTATCGGGGGGCTCACCCCTCCACTTT